This T cell receptor beta chain was captured in a study of blood T cell repertoires in COVID-19. The wider study: There were acute and convalescent COVID-19 samples, and they came from the United States, Italy and Spain. The cDNA or gDNA used as material had been derived from T cells, B-cell-depleted T cells, or PBMCs.

Per the original data handling: Scientists estimated how many nucleated cells there were by amplifying reference gene primers. TCRdb keeps only in-frame clones here, not all; method: immunoSEQ multiplex PCR. The V and J calls and the clone size are those of that table, but D and trimming were determined from the DNA. Of 100,000 to 150,000 clones in the sample, about four fifths are singletons; the top ten hold 9.5% to 13%. Sequenced material: peripheral blood. The receptor comes from a human donor in a cohort sampled during active COVID-19.

DNA for the CDR3: TGTGCCAGCAGCTTAGAAAGGCGGGCCAATTCACCCCTCCACTTT. Its protein product is CASSLERRANSPLHF. The genes are TRBV11-2 and TRBJ1-6; D is unresolved. V lost 0 bases, J lost 7 bases, and 10 bases lay in between. Germline CDR1 SGHAT, CDR2 FQNNGV. This CDR3 spans 15 amino acids.